The 25 T cell receptor beta chains below come from one sample, sequenced in a study of patients and donors after allogeneic stem cell transplantation. Via MiXCR, TCRdb re-called the RT-PCR reads, giving one row per CDR3 protein. The sample carries 200,000 to 250,000 distinct CDR3 sequences, approximately 14% recorded once. The source material was blood, either unsorted or a sorted T cell fraction (not recorded which). These receptors originate from a human donor who was either an allogeneic HSCT recipient or a stem cell or donor lymphocyte infusion donor (not recorded which). It is not recorded whose cells these are; they may come from a transplant donor.

Only a few counts were recorded for this clonotype. The J gene is TRBJ2-3, the V gene TRBV5-8; D remains unclear. The CDR3 spans 16 residues. The V gene lost 6 bases and the J gene lost 0 bases, with 17 bases spanning the gap. The germline V gene encodes CDR1 SGHTS and CDR2 YDEGEE. The CDR3 sequence is CASNRAGQPSTDTQYF. The CDR3 DNA sequence: TGTGCCAGCAATAGGGCAGGCCAACCCAGCACAGATACGCAGTATTTT.

This rearrangement joins TRBV4-3 to TRBJ1-3; 7 bases are a match to TRBD1. This CDR3 has 17 residues. CDR1 and CDR2 (germline): LGHNA, YSLEER. V was pared by 2 bases and J by 0 bases, with 7 bases of the junction left unmatched. The CDR3, as DNA: TGCGCCAGCAGCCAACTACAGGGGTCGAGCTCTGGAAACACCATATATTTT. Residues: CASSQLQGSSSGNTIYF.

The table lists this clonotype with many counts. The V gene is TRBV5-4, the J gene TRBJ1-2; D not certain. Germline assignment: CDR1 SGHNT and CDR2 YYREEE (reference sequence). The CDR3 has 13 amino acids. Deletions cut 4 bases from V and 3 bases from J, with 10 bases between. DNA of the CDR3: TGTGCCAGCAGCCGTCTCGGGGACTATGGCTACACCTTC. Encoded protein: CASSRLGDYGYTF.

A few counts support this clonotype. V and J are TRBV6-6 and TRBJ2-4; perhaps D is TRBD1 or TRBD2 (5 bases each). The CDR3 is made up of 13 amino acids. Trimming took off 6 bases at V and 14 bases at J, with 20 bases between the two ends. From germline, CDR1 is MNHNY and CDR2 SVGAGI (reference sequence). CDR3 sequence (DNA): TGTGCCAGCAGCTCTCTTACGACGGGACCGGAGTACTTC. Translating it yields CASSSLTTGPEYF.

Many counts were recorded for this clonotype. This rearrangement joins TRBV6-1 to TRBJ1-1, with D possibly TRBD1 on 5 matching bases. Trimming removed 11 bases at V and 0 bases at J, with 19 bases between. The length of the CDR3 is 15 residues. CDR1 and CDR2 from the germline V gene are MNHNS and SASEGT. The CDR3 reads CAGTPKAGVNTEAFF. CDR3 nucleotide sequence: TGTGCCGGAACCCCCAAAGCGGGGGTGAACACTGAAGCTTTCTTT.

Concerning this clonotype itself: Being one base from a much bigger clone, this may be a read error. The chain recombines TRBV20-1 with TRBJ2-2, with D possibly TRBD2 on 5 matching bases. Germline-derived CDR1 and CDR2 are DFQATT and SNEGSKA (reference sequence). The length of the CDR3 is 16 residues. DNA for the CDR3: TGCAGTGCTAGAGATGCGAGGGAACCGAACGCCGGGGAGCTGTTTTTT. Its protein product is CSARDAREPNAGELFF.

At least ten counts were recorded for this clonotype. The V and J genes are TRBV10-3 and TRBJ2-2, with 9 bases matching TRBD2. Per germline, CDR1 ENHRY and CDR2 SYGVKD. CDR3 length equals 15 residues. V lost 4 bases to trimming and J lost 3 bases; unmatched junction nucleotides: 3. The CDR3 sequence is CAISGGGGDTGELFF. The CDR3 DNA follows: TGTGCCATCAGTGGCGGGGGGGGAGACACCGGGGAGCTGTTTTTT.

As DNA, the CDR3 is TGTGCCAGCAGCCCGGGGCGAGCGGGCACTGAAGCTTTCTTT. Its protein is CASSPGRAGTEAFF. The chain couples TRBV5-4 to TRBJ1-1, with a tentative D call TRBD1 (5 bases). V gave up 4 bases and J gave up 4 bases, with 14 bases separating them. From germline, CDR1 is SGHNT and CDR2 YYREEE (reference sequence). CDR3 length: 14 residues.

The V and J genes are TRBV2 and TRBJ1-4; D gene unclear. This CDR3 has 14 amino acids. Germline V gene data show CDR1 as SNHLY and CDR2 as FYNNEI. The V end lost 7 bases, the J end lost 5 bases, and 14 bases lay between the germline ends. CDR3 nucleotides: TGTGCCAGCAACGCTGGCAATAAGAATGAAAAACTGTTTTTT. This gives the protein CASNAGNKNEKLFF.

The chain uses TRBV11-2 and TRBJ2-6; D unresolved. The CDR3 length is 20 residues. V was clipped by 1 base and J by 4 bases, with 23 bases between them. Germline loops: CDR1 SGHAT, CDR2 FQNNGV. The CDR3 sequence is CASSLVGPTVTLGGANVLTF. The CDR3 DNA reads TGTGCCAGCAGCTTAGTGGGTCCTACCGTGACTTTAGGGGGGGCCAACGTCCTGACTTTC.

This chain uses TRBV4-3 with TRBJ2-2; the match to TRBD2 covers 7 bases. Per the germline V gene, CDR1 is LGHNA and CDR2 is YSLEER. Trimming removed 1 base from V and 1 base from J; junction bases left unmatched: 6. CDR3 length: 17 residues. The CDR3 DNA follows: TGCGCCAGCAGCCAAGCGGGGGGTCACTGGAACACCGGGGAGCTGTTTTTT. Translation gives CASSQAGGHWNTGELFF.

The chain combines TRBV23-1 with TRBJ2-4; D unclear. TRBV23-1 is an open reading frame whose function is uncertain. The CDR3 has 15 residues. Between the trimmed V and J ends, which lost 0 bases and 6 bases, there was a span of 12 bases. CDR3 sequence reads: CASSQSHANPNIQYF. The CDR3, as DNA: TGCGCCAGCAGTCAATCCCACGCCAACCCAAACATTCAGTACTTC.

This clonotype was found many times. The chain couples TRBV20-1 to TRBJ2-3; 8 bases align to TRBD1. V was pared by 0 bases and J by 0 bases, with 2 bases of the junction left unmatched. CDR1 and CDR2 from the germline V gene are DFQATT and SNEGSKA (reference sequence). The length of the CDR3 is 15 residues. CDR3 amino acids: CSAREGQVSTDTQYF. CDR3 nucleotides: TGCAGTGCTAGAGAGGGACAGGTCAGCACAGATACGCAGTATTTT.

This clonotype was counted ten times or more. J is TRBJ2-3 and V is TRBV6-1, with 10 bases that match TRBD2. Trimming at V came to 6 bases and at J to 4 bases, leaving 7 bases not matched to a gene. Germline lookup yields CDR1 MNHNS and CDR2 SASEGT. The CDR3 sequence is 15 residues long. CDR3 in amino acids: CASSFLAGVADTQYF. The CDR3 nucleotides are TGTGCCAGCAGCTTTCTAGCGGGAGTGGCAGATACGCAGTATTTT.

This sequence joins TRBV12-3 or TRBV12-4 and TRBJ2-1; D gene ambiguous. Trimming cost V 7 bases and J 7 bases, with 11 bases left between them. The CDR3 has 12 amino acids. Here the CDR3 DNA reads TGTGCCAGCACCGCCGAAGGGAATGAGCAGTTCTTC. Translated, it gives CASTAEGNEQFF.

The V call is TRBV6-1, the J call TRBJ2-1, with 10 positions matching TRBD2. The CDR3 has 15 amino acids. Germline CDR1 reads MNHNS; CDR2 reads SASEGT. The V gene end was trimmed by 2 bases and the J gene end by 5 bases; junction bases not matched to a gene: 3. As DNA, the CDR3 is TGTGCCAGCAGTGAACTAGCGGGGGTTCACAATGAGCAGTTCTTC. Its translation is CASSELAGVHNEQFF.

V and J are TRBV5-1 and TRBJ2-2, with D unresolved. Trimming took off 4 bases at V and 7 bases at J, with 11 bases between the two ends. CDR1 is SGHRS and CDR2 is YFSETQ in the germline V gene. The CDR3 contains 13 residues. In DNA, the CDR3 is TGCGCCAGCAGCCTGGCGGTAGGCGGGGAGCTGTTTTTT. It is translated as CASSLAVGGELFF. The full variable domain, completed using reference TRBV5-1 and TRBJ2-2, is KAGVTQTPRYLIKTRGQQVTLSCSPISGHRSVSWYQQTPGQGLQFLFEYFSETQRNKGNFPGRFSGRQFSNSRSEMNVSTLELGDSALYLCASSLAVGGELFFGEGSRLTVL.

This chain joins TRBV7-9 and TRBJ1-4; D gene unclear. The CDR3 is 13 residues long. CDR1 and CDR2 (germline): SEHNR, FQNEAQ (reference sequence). V was trimmed by 3 bases and J by 7 bases, leaving 9 bases between them. CDR3: CASSLYKGEKLFF. DNA for the CDR3: TGTGCCAGCAGCTTGTACAAGGGTGAAAAACTGTTTTTT.

The rearrangement uses TRBV6-1 and TRBJ2-7, with D possibly TRBD2 on 6 matching bases. Per the germline V gene, CDR1 is MNHNS and CDR2 is SASEGT. The CDR3 covers 13 residues. Trimming left V 7 bases short and J 4 bases short, with 14 bases between. Written as DNA, the CDR3 is TGTGCCAGCATTCCCCCGGGGAGGTACGAGCAGTACTTC. Amino acid sequence: CASIPPGRYEQYF.

This chain connects TRBV25-1 to TRBJ2-7, with D possibly TRBD1 on 6 matching bases. Germline V gene data show CDR1 as MGHDK and CDR2 as SYGVNS. The CDR3 extends over 15 amino acids. The V gene lost 5 bases and the J gene lost 3 bases, with 17 bases spanning the gap. CDR3 sequence reads: CASSRTSGQSYEQYF. The CDR3 DNA follows: TGTGCCAGCAGTCGAACATCTGGACAGAGCTACGAGCAGTACTTC.

This clonotype occurred a few times. V gene TRBV6-1 combines with J gene TRBJ2-7, with 9 positions matching TRBD1. The CDR3 is 15 residues long. From germline, CDR1 is MNHNS and CDR2 SASEGT. V was clipped by 5 bases and J by 2 bases; unmatched bases: 7. The CDR3 sequence: CASSPRQGGPYEQYF. As DNA, the CDR3 is TGTGCCAGCAGTCCCAGACAGGGGGGGCCCTACGAGCAGTACTTC.

The chain uses TRBV12-3 or TRBV12-4 and TRBJ1-6; D gene ambiguous. Trimming cost V 6 bases and J 10 bases, with 10 bases left between them. The CDR3 consists of 12 residues. The CDR3 DNA follows: TGTGCCAGCAGGAGGTACCGCTCACCCCTCCACTTT. Translated, it gives CASRRYRSPLHF.

This clonotype has more than one count but fewer than ten. The chain is built from TRBV18 and TRBJ2-5; a weak D match, TRBD1 (5 bases). Per germline, CDR1 KGHSH and CDR2 LQKENI. The CDR3 totals 13 residues. The germline V and J ends were trimmed by 3 bases and 4 bases, with 9 bases remaining between them. This CDR3 is CASSPVGAETQYF. The CDR3 nucleotides are TGTGCCAGCTCACCCGTAGGGGCAGAGACCCAGTACTTC.

The chain employs TRBV7-3 and TRBJ1-1; 12 nucleotides agree with TRBD1. The germline CDR1 and CDR2 sequences are SGHTA and FQGTGA. The CDR3 length is 17 residues. After removal of 5 bases from V and 5 bases from J, the junction contained 12 bases not matched to a gene. CDR3 protein: CASSPYLGQGALTEAFF. The DNA of the CDR3 is TGTGCCAGCAGCCCCTATTTGGGACAGGGGGCGCTGACTGAAGCTTTCTTT.

V gene TRBV2 combines with J gene TRBJ2-7, with TRBD2 matching over 10 bases. The V and J ends lost 6 bases and 0 bases, in that order; junction bases with no gene match: 5. CDR3 size: 15 residues. Germline V lookup: CDR1 SNHLY, CDR2 FYNNEI. CDR3 coding DNA: TGTGCCAGCAGGACCAGGACTAGCGGCTCCTACGAGCAGTACTTC. Protein sequence: CASRTRTSGSYEQYF.